The 17 T cell receptor beta chains given below trace back to one sample, sequenced in a study of blood T cell repertoires in COVID-19. The assay was immunoSEQ multiplex PCR, and TCRdb's table has in-frame clones only and misses some. The sample has 350,000 to 550,000 clones, 87% seen once; the top ten hold about 2.1%. Sequences were obtained from PBMCs or T cells enriched from blood (not recorded which). The receptors were gathered from a woman aged 18-29 years with acute COVID-19.

Note on this clone: Distinct nucleotide sequences in the sample also encode this CDR3. V is TRBV9 and J is TRBJ2-7; 8 nucleotides agree with TRBD1. The CDR3 totals 15 residues. The junction had 9 bases not matched to a gene; V was cut back by 2 bases and J by 5 bases. CDR1 is SGDLS and CDR2 is YYNGEE in the germline V gene. In DNA, the CDR3 is TGTGCCAGCAGCGTTGAGGGCCAGGGGGCGGACGAGCAGTACTTC. Protein product: CASSVEGQGADEQYF.

This rearrangement joins TRBV9 to TRBJ2-2, with 8 bases lining up with TRBD1. The CDR3 runs 16 residues. The germline gives CDR1 SGDLS, CDR2 YYNGEE. J lost 4 bases, V lost 4 bases, and 9 bases had no gene match. CDR3: CASSYYQGATTGELFF. The CDR3 bases are TGTGCCAGCAGCTATTACCAGGGGGCCACCACCGGGGAGCTGTTTTTT.

The CDR3 sequence: CASSFERAGSEKLFF. The CDR3 DNA reads TGTGCCAGCAGCTTCGAACGGGCCGGGAGTGAAAAACTGTTTTTT. The gene calls are TRBV5-4 and TRBJ1-4; D remains unclear. Germline V gives CDR1 SGHNT, CDR2 YYREEE (reference sequence). This CDR3 spans 15 amino acids. V lost 2 bases and J lost 7, with 15 bases in between.

This chain connects TRBV27 to TRBJ2-7, with 9 bases lining up with TRBD1. The CDR3 is made up of 19 amino acids. V lost 5 bases and J lost 4; bases outside the gene matches: 21. The germline gives CDR1 MNHEY, CDR2 SMNVEV (reference sequence). CDR3 residues: CASSPPGQGIPYTGYEQYF. The CDR3, as DNA: TGTGCCAGCAGTCCACCGGGACAGGGAATTCCATACACTGGATACGAGCAGTACTTC.

This chain uses TRBV18 with TRBJ2-3, with D possibly being TRBD1 (6 bases). CDR3 length: 14 amino acids. Per the germline V gene, CDR1 is KGHSH and CDR2 is LQKENI. The germline V and J ends were trimmed by 3 bases and 2 bases, with 9 bases remaining between them. The CDR3 spells CASSPTGPTDTQYF. The CDR3 DNA reads as TGTGCCAGCTCACCGACAGGTCCCACAGATACGCAGTATTTT.

This clone was seen a handful of times. For the CDR3, the DNA is TGTGCCAGCAGGCCTGACAGTAATCAGCCCCAGCATTTT. This encodes CASRPDSNQPQHF. The chain recombines TRBV2 with TRBJ1-5; maybe TRBD1 (5 bases). The germline V gene has CDR1 SNHLY and CDR2 FYNNEI. V was cut by 6 bases and J by 4 bases, with 10 bases left in between. The CDR3 is 13 residues long.

The chain uses TRBV5-4 and TRBJ2-3, with 7 bases matching TRBD2. V lost 0 bases and J lost 4; bases outside the gene matches: 5. Looked up from germline, CDR1 is SGHNT and CDR2 is YYREEE (reference sequence). There are 15 residues in the CDR3. The DNA of the CDR3 is TGTGCCAGCAGCTTGGGACTAGCAGAGGCAGATACGCAGTATTTT. Amino acid sequence: CASSLGLAEADTQYF.

In this sample, this clone turned up once. The chain uses TRBV19 and TRBJ2-7; perhaps TRBD2 as D (6 bases). Trimming shortened V by 3 bases and J by 5 bases, and 11 bases separated the two germline ends. The CDR3 totals 13 residues. Germline V gives CDR1 LNHDA, CDR2 SQIVND (reference sequence). CDR3 in amino acids: CASSIGLNNEQYF. CDR3 DNA: TGTGCCAGTAGTATCGGACTAAACAACGAGCAGTACTTC.

Only one count was recorded for this clone. The chain employs TRBV4-1 and TRBJ2-7; 8 positions agree with TRBD2. The CDR3 is 15 amino acids. The V segment lost 2 bases and the J segment 3 bases; nucleotides outside the gene matches: 6. The germline V gene has CDR1 MGHRA and CDR2 YSYEKL. The CDR3: CASSQYAGGLYEQYF. Here the CDR3 DNA reads TGCGCCAGCAGCCAATACGCGGGAGGTCTCTACGAGCAGTACTTC.

The genes are TRBV3-1 (or the pseudogene TRBV3-2) and TRBJ1-1; maybe TRBD1 (5 bases). Germline assignment: CDR1 LGHDT and CDR2 YNNKEL (reference sequence). V lost 6 bases, J lost 5 bases, and 7 bases lay in between. The CDR3 spans 11 residues. The CDR3 DNA is TGTGCCAGCAGGGGGGGAACTGAAGCTTTCTTT. Protein product: CASRGGTEAFF.

This chain connects TRBV3-1 (or the pseudogene TRBV3-2) to TRBJ2-4; 7 nucleotides agree with TRBD1. V lost 0 bases, J lost 2 bases, and 4 bases stayed unmatched. This CDR3 region has 16 residues. Germline CDR1 reads LGHDT; CDR2 reads YNNKEL (reference sequence). CDR3 amino acids: CASSQEQGPPKNIQYF. The CDR3 region has the DNA TGTGCCAGCAGCCAAGAACAGGGGCCCCCCAAAAACATTCAGTACTTC.

The chain links TRBV19 to TRBJ1-1, with D hard to call. Trimming stripped 7 bases from V and 6 bases from J, with 18 bases between. CDR1 LNHDA and CDR2 SQIVND come from the germline V gene (reference sequence). This CDR3 comprises 14 residues. The CDR3 DNA sequence: TGTGCCAGTAAAGAGGTCGGGGAGACTTCTGAAGCTTTCTTT. Amino acids: CASKEVGETSEAFF.

The rearrangement links TRBV19 to TRBJ2-1; D call uncertain. Germline V gives CDR1 LNHDA, CDR2 SQIVND (reference sequence). The CDR3 sequence is 13 residues long. With 5 bases removed from V and 3 bases from J, the gap between germline ends came to 8 bases. The CDR3 nucleotides read TGTGCCAGTAGTTTAACCTACTACAATGAGCAGTTCTTC. It translates to CASSLTYYNEQFF.

The rearrangement joins TRBV19 to TRBJ1-2; D is perhaps TRBD1 (5 bases). CDR1 is LNHDA and CDR2 is SQIVND in the germline V gene (reference sequence). There are 14 residues in the CDR3. V was pared by 6 bases and J by 3 bases, with 14 bases between. This chain's CDR3 is CASRRGMQYYGYTF. The DNA for the CDR3 is TGTGCCAGTAGAAGGGGTATGCAGTACTATGGCTACACCTTC.

Here the CDR3 reads CASSQDRRKTALSSYNSPLHF. As DNA, the CDR3 is TGTGCCAGCAGCCAAGATCGTAGAAAAACAGCCCTAAGCTCCTATAATTCACCCCTCCACTTT. This sequence joins TRBV14 and TRBJ1-6; D uncertain. This CDR3 comprises 21 residues. V lost 0 bases and J 0 bases, leaving 21 bases between the germline ends. Germline-derived CDR1 and CDR2 are SGHDN and FVKESK.

The chain employs TRBV4-2 and TRBJ1-6; 10 nucleotides match TRBD1. The CDR3 is 17 amino acids. Germline CDR1 and CDR2: LGHNA and YNFKEQ. V shed 4 bases and J 9 bases; nucleotides not matched to a gene: 12. DNA for the CDR3: TGTGCCAGCAGCCCGGATGGTCCGGGACAGGGGTCTTCACCCCTCCACTTT. Residues: CASSPDGPGQGSSPLHF.

The rearrangement uses TRBV4-1 and TRBJ1-1; 7 bases fit TRBD1. This CDR3 spans 13 amino acids. V dropped 0 bases and J dropped 12; count of bases not matched to a gene: 7. The germline CDR1 and CDR2 sequences are MGHRA and YSYEKL. CDR3 nucleotides: TGCGCCAGCAGCCAAGACCCGGACAGGCGAACTTTCTTT. It encodes CASSQDPDRRTFF.